These 21 T cell receptor beta chains came from one sample sequenced in a study of CD8 T cells in Susac syndrome. Roughly 0.45 to 1 ug RNA was reverse transcribed with random hexamers. Using its own MiXCR run on the immunoSEQ multiplex PCR reads, TCRdb lists one record per CDR3 protein. The data hold approximately 190,000 distinct CDR3 sequences, with approximately 94% observed a single time. The sample consisted of CD4+ T cells from PBMCs. These receptors came from a human donor in good health.

This chain uses TRBV6-2 or TRBV6-3 with TRBJ1-5, with a possible D match to TRBD1 (6 bases). CDR1 is MNHEY and CDR2 is SVGEGT in the germline V gene. This CDR3 comprises 19 residues. Between the trimmed V and J ends, which lost 5 bases and 2 bases, there was a span of 25 bases. The CDR3 region is CASSEISGTPNRGNQPQHF. The CDR3 DNA reads as TGTGCCAGCAGTGAGATTTCCGGGACACCAAACCGGGGCAATCAGCCCCAGCATTTT.

The CDR3 bases are TGCGCCAGCAGCGGAGAGCGGGGGACTAGTACCTCGAGCACCGGGGAGCTGTTTTTT. Protein sequence: CASSGERGTSTSSTGELFF. This chain links TRBV4-1 with TRBJ2-2, with 8 nucleotides matching TRBD2. CDR3 size: 19 residues. From germline, CDR1 is MGHRA and CDR2 YSYEKL. The ends lost 5 bases at V and 4 bases at J; junction bases unmatched: 18.

V usage is TRBV12-3 or TRBV12-4 and J usage is TRBJ2-3, with 11 bases identical to TRBD2. J lost 12 bases, V lost 3 bases, and 11 bases had no gene match. The CDR3 consists of 15 residues. CDR3 region: CASSFGTSGVLPQYF. Written as DNA, the CDR3 is TGTGCCAGCAGTTTCGGGACTAGCGGAGTTCTTCCACAGTATTTT.

This clonotype was seen a single time. The J gene is TRBJ2-1, the V gene TRBV15; 7 bases fit TRBD2. V shed 4 bases, J shed 5 bases, and the junction held 5 bases outside the gene matches. CDR1 is LNHNV, CDR2 YYDKDF, per germline (reference sequence). CDR3 length: 14 amino acids. The CDR3, as DNA: TGTGCCACCAGCACCCAGGGAGGGGACAATGAGCAGTTCTTC. Protein product: CATSTQGGDNEQFF.

The chain carries TRBV4-1 and TRBJ1-2; D is ambiguous. V lost 5 bases, J lost 0 bases, and 13 bases lay in between. From germline, CDR1 is MGHRA and CDR2 YSYEKL. This CDR3 contains 15 residues. The CDR3 DNA is TGCGCCAGCAGCGTAAACTCGGCGGCTAACTATGGCTACACCTTC. It codes for CASSVNSAANYGYTF.

In its sample, this clonotype was seen once. The chain employs TRBV7-8 and TRBJ2-7; tentatively, D is TRBD1 (6 bases). V was shortened by 1 base and J by 0 bases, with 10 bases between the two germline ends. Germline-derived CDR1 and CDR2 are SGHVS and FQNEAQ. This CDR3 contains 15 residues. CDR3 amino acids: CASSLEPGASYEQYV. The CDR3 DNA is TGTGCCAGCAGCTTAGAGCCAGGGGCCTCCTACGAGCAGTACGTC.

This chain links TRBV5-1 with TRBJ2-3, with D perhaps assigned TRBD1 or TRBD2 (6 bases each). CDR1 SGHRS and CDR2 YFSETQ come from the germline V gene. Trimming cost V 4 bases and J 2 bases, with 17 bases left between them. The CDR3 has 16 amino acids. CDR3 sequence (DNA): TGCGCCAGCAGCATTGGACAGACTAGGCACACAGATACGCAGTATTTT. Amino acids: CASSIGQTRHTDTQYF.

The chain combines TRBV5-1 with TRBJ2-7; 8 nucleotides agree with TRBD2. Germline V gene lookup returns CDR1 SGHRS and CDR2 YFSETQ. The ends lost 6 bases at V and 6 bases at J; junction bases unmatched: 11. The CDR3 runs 14 residues. In nucleotides, the CDR3 is TGCGCCAGCATGTCGACGGGAGGGGATAGCGAGCAGTACTTC. Its translation is CASMSTGGDSEQYF.

V is TRBV7-9 and J is TRBJ1-1; weak D call: TRBD1 (5 bases). V was clipped by 8 bases and J by 2 bases, with 15 bases between them. This CDR3 spans 14 amino acids. Germline assignment: CDR1 SEHNR and CDR2 FQNEAQ (reference sequence). The DNA of the CDR3 is TGTGCCAGCTCACCACGGCAGGGAAACACTGAAGCTTTCTTT. It codes for CASSPRQGNTEAFF. Complete variable domain (other parts from reference TRBV7-9 and TRBJ1-1): DTGVSQNPRHKITKRGQNVTFRCDPISEHNRLYWYRQTLGQGPEFLTYFQNEAQLEKSRLLSDRFSAERPKGSFSTLEIQRTEQGDSAMYLCASSPRQGNTEAFFGQGTRLTVV.

The rearrangement joins TRBV19 to TRBJ1-1; 9 bases agree with TRBD1. The junction had 5 bases not matched to a gene; V was cut back by 6 bases and J by 6 bases. The germline V gene has CDR1 LNHDA and CDR2 SQIVND (reference sequence). The CDR3 runs to 13 residues. The CDR3 DNA is TGTGCCAGTAGGGGACAGGGCTTTCCTGAAGCTTTCTTT. As protein: CASRGQGFPEAFF.

V usage is TRBV6-6 and J usage is TRBJ2-1; tentative D call: TRBD1 (5 bases). Germline assignment: CDR1 MNHNY and CDR2 SVGAGI (reference sequence). The CDR3 runs 12 residues. Trimming took off 6 bases at V and 4 bases at J, with 7 bases between the two ends. CDR3 residues: CASSRQYNEQFF. The CDR3 DNA sequence: TGTGCCAGCAGCCGACAGTACAATGAGCAGTTCTTC.

V and J are TRBV7-8 and TRBJ1-5; 9 bases align to TRBD1. The CDR3 is made up of 15 amino acids. The germline CDR1 and CDR2 sequences are SGHVS and FQNEAQ. V gave up 5 bases and J gave up 7 bases; unmatched junction bases: 9. The chain's CDR3 is CASSHGQGSGQPQHF. Here the CDR3 DNA reads TGTGCCAGCAGCCACGGACAGGGGAGCGGCCAGCCCCAGCATTTT.

This clonotype was seen just once. CDR3 region: CSANRVQETQYF. The CDR3 DNA reads as TGCAGTGCTAACCGGGTCCAAGAGACCCAGTACTTC. This chain uses TRBV20-1 with TRBJ2-5; D ambiguous. The CDR3 runs 12 residues. V lost 4 bases and J lost 1, with 7 bases in between. CDR1 DFQATT and CDR2 SNEGSKA come from the germline V gene (reference sequence).

V usage is TRBV6-1 and J usage is TRBJ2-4, with D tentatively TRBD1 (6 bases). CDR3 length: 14 residues. Germline CDR1 and CDR2: MNHNS and SASEGT. The V and J ends lost 4 bases and 4 bases respectively, with 11 bases between them. CDR3 in amino acids: CASSVTGSKNIQYF. In DNA form, the CDR3 reads TGTGCCAGCAGTGTGACAGGTAGTAAAAACATTCAGTACTTC.

V and J are TRBV7-2 and TRBJ2-1; 13 bases fit TRBD2. Germline lookup yields CDR1 SGHTA and CDR2 FQGNSA. CDR3 length: 19 amino acids. V trimming: 2 bases; J trimming: 6 bases; junction bases outside the gene matches: 13. CDR3 protein: CASSLRRVTSGGARNEQFF. Here the CDR3 DNA reads TGTGCCAGCAGCTTAAGGCGTGTTACTAGCGGGGGGGCGCGCAATGAGCAGTTCTTC.

In this sample, this clonotype turned up a few times. This rearrangement joins TRBV7-2 to TRBJ2-5; no clear D gene. Germline CDR1 and CDR2: SGHTA and FQGNSA. V was shortened by 6 bases and J by 5 bases, with 13 bases between the two germline ends. The CDR3 has 13 residues. The CDR3 sequence is CASSNRFTETQYF. In DNA, the CDR3 is TGTGCCAGCAGTAACCGATTCACGGAGACCCAGTACTTC.

The CDR3 loop is CASSSGGGRGDNEQFF. CDR3 nucleotide sequence: TGTGCCAGCAGCTCCGGCGGGGGTCGAGGAGACAATGAGCAGTTCTTC. This rearrangement joins TRBV9 to TRBJ2-1, with 7 bases fitting TRBD2. V lost 4 bases, J lost 5 bases, and 12 bases stayed unmatched. The length of the CDR3 is 16 residues. CDR1 is SGDLS, CDR2 YYNGEE, per germline.

The gene calls are TRBV29-1 and TRBJ1-1; D gene ambiguous. There are 11 residues in the CDR3. CDR1 is SQVTM, CDR2 ANQGSEA, per germline. V dropped 7 bases and J dropped 12 bases, with 18 bases sitting between them. The CDR3: CSGRPPSGTFF. In nucleotides, the CDR3 is TGCAGCGGCCGCCCTCCTTCCGGAACTTTCTTT.

The gene calls are TRBV28 and TRBJ2-2; TRBD2 agrees at 9 bases. Looked up from germline, CDR1 is MDHEN and CDR2 is SYDVKM. The CDR3 covers 19 residues. The V and J ends lost 7 bases and 0 bases, in that order; junction bases with no gene match: 15. As DNA, the CDR3 is TGTGCCAGCACCGACTCGGAAGCGGGGGGATTCGCGAACACCGGGGAGCTGTTTTTT. It translates to CASTDSEAGGFANTGELFF.

This chain joins TRBV2 and TRBJ2-2; D ambiguous. The ends were cut back, 5 bases at V and 9 bases at J, with 7 bases in the middle. CDR1 is SNHLY, CDR2 FYNNEI, per germline. The CDR3 totals 11 residues. This CDR3 is CASSRSRELFF. The CDR3, as DNA: TGTGCCAGCAGTAGAAGCAGGGAGCTGTTTTTT.

This clonotype was found once. The chain uses TRBV6-1 and TRBJ2-7; D is perhaps TRBD2 (6 bases). Germline assignment: CDR1 MNHNS and CDR2 SASEGT. Trimming removed 4 bases from V and 2 bases from J, with 24 bases in between. This CDR3 is 18 amino acids long. The CDR3 DNA sequence: TGTGCCAGCAGTGCTATGGGTCTCGAGGGCGGGATCCCCTACGAGCAGTACTTC. It specifies CASSAMGLEGGIPYEQYF.